This TCR beta chain was recovered during a study of early T cells in non-severe SARS-CoV-2 infection. On the study more broadly: Sequencing input comprised bulk RNA from unsorted whole blood; chain pairing was not available.

This clonotype was counted between two and nine times. Its antigen remains unidentified. Individual cDNA molecules were tagged with unique molecular identifiers. Using its own MiXCR run on the 5' RACE reads, TCRdb lists one record per CDR3 protein. The sample holds 40,000 to 45,000 distinct CDR3 sequences, approximately 6.5% seen once. The V gene's germline CDR1 is MNHEY and CDR2 SVGAGI. Trimming took 5 bases from V and 2 from J, leaving 10 bases between them. The CDR3 sequence is 15 residues long. Study-wide results and caveats: Using VDJdb, the matching emphasized anti-spike CD8 responses while missing private and CD4 specificities.

Sequencing was performed on whole blood, taken at baseline. This chain links TRBV6-5 with TRBJ1-6; no clear D gene. The sequence came from an adult who was a healthcare worker with PCR-confirmed SARS-CoV-2 infection or an uninfected control (not recorded which). CDR3 residues: CASSPGPTYNSPLHF. The DNA for the CDR3 is TGTGCCAGCAGTCCAGGTCCAACCTATAATTCACCCCTCCACTTT.